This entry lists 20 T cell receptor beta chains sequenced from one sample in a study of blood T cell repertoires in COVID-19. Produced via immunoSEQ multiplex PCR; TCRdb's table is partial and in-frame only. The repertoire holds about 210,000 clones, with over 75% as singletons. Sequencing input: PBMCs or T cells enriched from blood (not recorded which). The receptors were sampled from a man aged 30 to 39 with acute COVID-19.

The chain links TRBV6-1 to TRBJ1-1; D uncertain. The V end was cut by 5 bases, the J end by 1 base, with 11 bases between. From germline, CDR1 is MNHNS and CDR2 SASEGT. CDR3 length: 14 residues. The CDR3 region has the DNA TGTGCCAGCAGTTTTAGATTTGCGAACACTGAAGCTTTCTTT. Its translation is CASSFRFANTEAFF.

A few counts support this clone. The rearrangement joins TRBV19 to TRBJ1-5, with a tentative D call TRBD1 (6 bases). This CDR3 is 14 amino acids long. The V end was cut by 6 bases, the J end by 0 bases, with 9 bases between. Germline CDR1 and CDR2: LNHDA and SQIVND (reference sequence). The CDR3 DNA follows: TGTGCCAGTAGAAAACAGGGTAGCAATCAGCCCCAGCATTTT. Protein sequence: CASRKQGSNQPQHF. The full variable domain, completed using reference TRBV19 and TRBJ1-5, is DGGITQSPKYLFRKEGQNVTLSCEQNLNHDAMYWYRQDPGQGLRLIYYSQIVNDFQKGDIAEGYSVSREKKESFPLTVTSAQKNPTAFYLCASRKQGSNQPQHFGDGTRLSIL.

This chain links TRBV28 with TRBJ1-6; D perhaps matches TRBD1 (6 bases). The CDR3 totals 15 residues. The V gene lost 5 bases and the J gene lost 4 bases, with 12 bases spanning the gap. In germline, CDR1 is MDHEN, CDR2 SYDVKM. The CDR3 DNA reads TGTGCCAGCAGTGCTGGGGGCTTTTATAATTCACCCCTCCACTTT. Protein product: CASSAGGFYNSPLHF.

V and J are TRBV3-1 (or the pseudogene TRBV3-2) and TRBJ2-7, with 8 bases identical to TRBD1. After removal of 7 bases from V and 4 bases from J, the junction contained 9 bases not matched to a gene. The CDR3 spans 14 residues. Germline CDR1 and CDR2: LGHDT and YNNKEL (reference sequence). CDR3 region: CASTRQGREYEQYF. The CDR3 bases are TGTGCCAGCACCCGACAGGGGAGAGAATACGAGCAGTACTTC.

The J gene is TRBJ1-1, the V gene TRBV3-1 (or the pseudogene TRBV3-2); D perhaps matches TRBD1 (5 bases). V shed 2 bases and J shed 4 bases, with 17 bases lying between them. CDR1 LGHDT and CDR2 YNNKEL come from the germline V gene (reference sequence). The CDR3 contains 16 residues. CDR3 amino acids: CASSQSGTAGGTEAFF. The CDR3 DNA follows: TGTGCCAGCAGCCAATCCGGGACGGCCGGGGGCACTGAAGCTTTCTTT.

As DNA, the CDR3 is TGTGCCAGCAGCGACCCGGGACAGCGCGACTCTAGCAATCAGCCCCAGCATTTT. It is translated as CASSDPGQRDSSNQPQHF. The chain links TRBV9 to TRBJ1-5, with 7 bases fitting TRBD1. From germline, CDR1 is SGDLS and CDR2 YYNGEE. The CDR3 length is 18 residues. Germline trimming cut 3 bases from V and 0 bases from J; bases unmatched to any gene: 12.

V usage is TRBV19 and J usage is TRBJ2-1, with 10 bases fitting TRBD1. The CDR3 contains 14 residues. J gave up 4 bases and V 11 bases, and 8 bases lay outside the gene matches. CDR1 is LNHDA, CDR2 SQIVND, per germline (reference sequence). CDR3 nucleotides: TGTGCCTGCAATCCGGGACAGGGGTACAATGAGCAGTTCTTC. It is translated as CACNPGQGYNEQFF.

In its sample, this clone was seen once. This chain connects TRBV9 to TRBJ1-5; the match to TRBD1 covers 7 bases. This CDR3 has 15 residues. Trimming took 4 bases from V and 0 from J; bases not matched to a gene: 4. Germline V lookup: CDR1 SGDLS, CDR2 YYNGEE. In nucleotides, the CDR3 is TGTGCCAGCAGCTCCCAGGGGGATAGCAATCAGCCCCAGCATTTT. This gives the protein CASSSQGDSNQPQHF.

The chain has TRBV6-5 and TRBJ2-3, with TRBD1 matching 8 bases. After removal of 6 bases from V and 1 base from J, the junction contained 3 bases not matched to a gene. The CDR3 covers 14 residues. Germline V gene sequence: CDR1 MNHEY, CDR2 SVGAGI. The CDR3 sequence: CASRQGVGTDTQYF. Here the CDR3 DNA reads TGTGCCAGCAGACAGGGGGTCGGCACAGATACGCAGTATTTT.

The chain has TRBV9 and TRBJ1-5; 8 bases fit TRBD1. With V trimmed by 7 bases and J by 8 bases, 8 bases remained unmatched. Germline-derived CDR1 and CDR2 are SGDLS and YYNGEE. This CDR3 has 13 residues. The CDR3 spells CASGTGSMEPQHF. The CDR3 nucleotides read TGTGCCAGCGGGACAGGTTCAATGGAGCCCCAGCATTTT.

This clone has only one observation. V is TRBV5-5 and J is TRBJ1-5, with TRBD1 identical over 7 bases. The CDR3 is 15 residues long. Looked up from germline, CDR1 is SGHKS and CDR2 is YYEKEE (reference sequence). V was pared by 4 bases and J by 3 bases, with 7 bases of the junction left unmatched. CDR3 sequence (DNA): TGTGCCAGCAGCCCGTTACAGGGGACCAATCAGCCCCAGCATTTT. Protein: CASSPLQGTNQPQHF.

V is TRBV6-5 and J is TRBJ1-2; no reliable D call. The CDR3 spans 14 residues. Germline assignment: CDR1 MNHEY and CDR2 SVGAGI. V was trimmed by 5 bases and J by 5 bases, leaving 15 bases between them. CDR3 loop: CASSPDTVRYGYTF. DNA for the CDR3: TGTGCCAGCAGTCCCGACACGGTTCGATATGGCTACACCTTC.

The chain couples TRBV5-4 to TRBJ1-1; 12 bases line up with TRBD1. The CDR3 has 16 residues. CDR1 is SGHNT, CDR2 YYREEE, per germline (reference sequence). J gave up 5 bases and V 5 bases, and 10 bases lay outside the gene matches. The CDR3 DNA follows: TGTGCCAGCAGTCCCGGGACAGGGGGCTTGAGAACTGAAGCTTTCTTT. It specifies CASSPGTGGLRTEAFF.

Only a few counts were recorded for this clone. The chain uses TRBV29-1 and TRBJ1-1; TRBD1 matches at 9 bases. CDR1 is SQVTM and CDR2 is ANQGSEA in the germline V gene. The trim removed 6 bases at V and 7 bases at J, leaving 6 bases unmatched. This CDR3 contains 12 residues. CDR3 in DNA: TGCAGCGTCGGACAGGGGATGAGTGAAGCTTTCTTT. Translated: CSVGQGMSEAFF.

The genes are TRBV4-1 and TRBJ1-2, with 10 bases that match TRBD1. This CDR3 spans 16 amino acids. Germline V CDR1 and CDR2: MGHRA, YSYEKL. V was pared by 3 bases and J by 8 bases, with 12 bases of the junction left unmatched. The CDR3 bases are TGCGCCAGCAGCCAGAGTCCCGGGACAGGGGCCTGGGGCTACACCTTC. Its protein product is CASSQSPGTGAWGYTF.

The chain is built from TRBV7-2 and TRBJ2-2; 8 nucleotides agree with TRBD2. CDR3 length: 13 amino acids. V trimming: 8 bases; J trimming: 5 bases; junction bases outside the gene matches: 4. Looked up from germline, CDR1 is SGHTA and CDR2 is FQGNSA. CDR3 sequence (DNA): TGTGCCAGCCGCCGGGGGGGGACCGGGGAGCTGTTTTTT. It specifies CASRRGGTGELFF.

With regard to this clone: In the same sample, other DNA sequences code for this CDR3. CDR3 bases: TGCGCCAGCAGCCTAGGGGGAAATGAGCAGTTCTTC. This encodes CASSLGGNEQFF. This chain joins TRBV5-1 and TRBJ2-1; TRBD1 is a possible D gene (6 bases). This CDR3 region has 12 residues. The germline V gene has CDR1 SGHRS and CDR2 YFSETQ. The V end lost 4 bases, the J end lost 7 bases, and 9 bases lay between the germline ends.

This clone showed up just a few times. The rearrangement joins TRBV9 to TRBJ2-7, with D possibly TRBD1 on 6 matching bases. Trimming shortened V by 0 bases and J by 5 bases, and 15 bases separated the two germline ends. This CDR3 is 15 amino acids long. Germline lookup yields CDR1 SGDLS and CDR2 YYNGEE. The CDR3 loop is CASSVAGTLGHEQYF. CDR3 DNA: TGTGCCAGCAGCGTAGCTGGGACATTGGGACACGAGCAGTACTTC.

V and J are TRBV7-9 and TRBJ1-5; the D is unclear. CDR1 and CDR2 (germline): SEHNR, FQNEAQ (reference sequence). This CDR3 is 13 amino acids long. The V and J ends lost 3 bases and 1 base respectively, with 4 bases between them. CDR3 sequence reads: CASSFSSNQPQHF. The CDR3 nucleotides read TGTGCCAGCAGCTTTAGCAGCAATCAGCCCCAGCATTTT.

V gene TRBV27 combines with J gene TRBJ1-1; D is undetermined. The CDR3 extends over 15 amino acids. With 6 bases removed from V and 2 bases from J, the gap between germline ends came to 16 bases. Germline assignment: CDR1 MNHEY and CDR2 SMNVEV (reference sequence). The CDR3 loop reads CASSTIPGGNTEAFF. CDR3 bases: TGTGCCAGCAGCACTATTCCCGGAGGTAACACTGAAGCTTTCTTT.